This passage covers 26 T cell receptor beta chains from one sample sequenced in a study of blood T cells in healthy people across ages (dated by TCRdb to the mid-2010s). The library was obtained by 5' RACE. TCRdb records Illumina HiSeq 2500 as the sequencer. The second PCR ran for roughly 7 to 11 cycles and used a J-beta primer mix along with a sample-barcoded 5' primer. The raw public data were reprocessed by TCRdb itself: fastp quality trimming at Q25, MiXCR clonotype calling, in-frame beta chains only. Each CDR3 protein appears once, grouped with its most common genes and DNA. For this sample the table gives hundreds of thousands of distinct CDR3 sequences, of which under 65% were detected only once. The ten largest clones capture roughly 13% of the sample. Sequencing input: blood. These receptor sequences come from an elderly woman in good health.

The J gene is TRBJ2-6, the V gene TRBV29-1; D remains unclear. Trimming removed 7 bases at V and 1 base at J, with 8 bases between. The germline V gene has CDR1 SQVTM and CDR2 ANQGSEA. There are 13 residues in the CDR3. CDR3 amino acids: CSAAESGANVLTF. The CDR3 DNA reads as TGCAGCGCTGCAGAGTCTGGGGCCAACGTCCTGACTTTC.

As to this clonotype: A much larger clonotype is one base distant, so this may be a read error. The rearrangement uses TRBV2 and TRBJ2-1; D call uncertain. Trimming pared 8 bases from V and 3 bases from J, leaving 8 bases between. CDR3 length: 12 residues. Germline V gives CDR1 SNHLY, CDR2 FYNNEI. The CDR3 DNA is TGTGCCAGCCAGCGTGTCTACAATGAGCAGTTCTTC. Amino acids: CASQRVYNEQFF.

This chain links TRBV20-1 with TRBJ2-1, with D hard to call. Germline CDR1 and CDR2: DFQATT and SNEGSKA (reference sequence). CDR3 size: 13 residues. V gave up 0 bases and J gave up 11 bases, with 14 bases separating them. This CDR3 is CSARDDPDEKQFF. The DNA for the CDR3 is TGCAGTGCTAGAGATGACCCCGATGAGAAGCAGTTCTTC.

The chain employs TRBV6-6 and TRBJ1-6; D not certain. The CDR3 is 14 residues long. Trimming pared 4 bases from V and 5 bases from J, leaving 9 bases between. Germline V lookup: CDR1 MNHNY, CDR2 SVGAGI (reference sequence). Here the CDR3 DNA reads TGTGCCAGCAGTTGCGGGATAGATAATTCACCCCTCCACTTT. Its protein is CASSCGIDNSPLHF.

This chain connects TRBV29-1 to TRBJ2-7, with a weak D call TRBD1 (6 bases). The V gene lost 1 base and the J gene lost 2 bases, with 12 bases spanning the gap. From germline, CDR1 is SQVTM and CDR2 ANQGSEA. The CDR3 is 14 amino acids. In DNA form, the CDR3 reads TGCAGCGTTGAAGGGTTTCAGGGGACCTACGAGCAGTACTTC. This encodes CSVEGFQGTYEQYF.

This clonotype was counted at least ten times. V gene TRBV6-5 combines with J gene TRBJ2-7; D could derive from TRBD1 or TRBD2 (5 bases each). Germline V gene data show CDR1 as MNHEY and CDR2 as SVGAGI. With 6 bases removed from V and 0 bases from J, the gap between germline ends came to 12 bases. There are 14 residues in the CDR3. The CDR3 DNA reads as TGTGCCAGCAGGAGACAGCGGAGCTCCTACGAGCAGTACTTC. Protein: CASRRQRSSYEQYF.

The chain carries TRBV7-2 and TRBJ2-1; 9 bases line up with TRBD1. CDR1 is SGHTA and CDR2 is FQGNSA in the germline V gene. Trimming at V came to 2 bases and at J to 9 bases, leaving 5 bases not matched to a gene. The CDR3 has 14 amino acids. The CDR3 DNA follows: TGTGCCAGCAGCTTAATGGGGACAGGGATTGAGCAGTTCTTC. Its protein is CASSLMGTGIEQFF.

CDR3 residues: CASSPRTKNIQYF. In DNA form, the CDR3 reads TGTGCCAGCAGCCCCAGGACCAAAAACATTCAGTACTTC. The V call is TRBV2, the J call TRBJ2-5; no clear D. The end of the DNA aligns better with TRBJ2-4, so the J call may be wrong. Germline V gene lookup returns CDR1 SNHLY and CDR2 FYNNEI. CDR3 size: 13 residues.

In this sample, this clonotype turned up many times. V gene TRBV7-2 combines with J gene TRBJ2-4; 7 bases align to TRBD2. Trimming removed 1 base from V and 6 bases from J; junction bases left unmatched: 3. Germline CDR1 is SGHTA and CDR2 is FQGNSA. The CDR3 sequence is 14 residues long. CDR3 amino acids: CASSLGEGGNIQYF. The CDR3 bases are TGTGCCAGCAGCTTAGGGGAGGGAGGAAACATTCAGTACTTC.

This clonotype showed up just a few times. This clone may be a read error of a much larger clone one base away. DNA for the CDR3: TGTGCCAGCAGTTCGACTAGCCCCCCCTACAATGAGCAGTACTTC. Protein product: CASSSTSPPYNEQYF. The chain has TRBV6-5 and TRBJ2-1, with 7 bases identical to TRBD2. The DNA end is more similar to TRBJ2-7, so the J call may be wrong. Germline CDR1 MNHEY, CDR2 SVGAGI. This CDR3 spans 15 amino acids.

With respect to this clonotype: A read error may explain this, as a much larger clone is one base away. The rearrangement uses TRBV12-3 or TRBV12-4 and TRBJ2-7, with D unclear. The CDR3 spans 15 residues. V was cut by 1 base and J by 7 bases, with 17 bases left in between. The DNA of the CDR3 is TGTGCCAGCAGTTTAGAGGTGGTCGGAGTCCATGAGCAGTACTTC. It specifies CASSLEVVGVHEQYF.

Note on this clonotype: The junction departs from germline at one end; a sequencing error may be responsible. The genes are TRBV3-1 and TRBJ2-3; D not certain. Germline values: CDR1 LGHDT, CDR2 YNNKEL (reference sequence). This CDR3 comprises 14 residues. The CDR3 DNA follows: TGTGCCAGCAGCCTCGGACCATACACAGATGCGCAGTATTTT. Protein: CASSLGPYTDAQYF.

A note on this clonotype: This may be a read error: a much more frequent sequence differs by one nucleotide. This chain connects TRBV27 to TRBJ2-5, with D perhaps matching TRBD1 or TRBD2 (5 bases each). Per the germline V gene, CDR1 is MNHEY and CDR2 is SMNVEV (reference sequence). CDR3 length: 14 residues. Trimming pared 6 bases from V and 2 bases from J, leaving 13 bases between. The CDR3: CASSVRGPQETQYF. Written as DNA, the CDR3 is TGTGCCAGCAGCGTACGGGGCCCACAAGAGACCCAGTACTTC.

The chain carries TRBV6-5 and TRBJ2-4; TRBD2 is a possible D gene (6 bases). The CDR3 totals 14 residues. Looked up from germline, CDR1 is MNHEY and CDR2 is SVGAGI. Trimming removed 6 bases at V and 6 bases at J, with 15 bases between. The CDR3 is CASSRLGTGNIQYF. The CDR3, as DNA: TGTGCCAGCAGCCGTCTCGGGACTGGAAACATTCAGTACTTC.

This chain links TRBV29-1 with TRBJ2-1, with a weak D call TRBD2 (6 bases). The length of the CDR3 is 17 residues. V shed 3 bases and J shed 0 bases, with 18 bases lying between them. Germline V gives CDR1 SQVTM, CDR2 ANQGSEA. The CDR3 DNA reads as TGCAGCGTTGAGGACGGAGGGAGCAGGAGCTCCTACAATGAGCAGTTCTTC. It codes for CSVEDGGSRSSYNEQFF.

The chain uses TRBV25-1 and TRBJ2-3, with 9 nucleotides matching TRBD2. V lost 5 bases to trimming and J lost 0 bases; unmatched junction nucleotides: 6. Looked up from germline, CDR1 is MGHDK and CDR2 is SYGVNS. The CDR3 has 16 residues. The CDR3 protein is CASSIQRGVSTDTQYF. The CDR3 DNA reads TGTGCCAGCAGTATCCAGCGGGGGGTTAGCACAGATACGCAGTATTTT. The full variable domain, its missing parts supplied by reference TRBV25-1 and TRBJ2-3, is EADIYQTPRYLVIGTGKKITLECSQTMGHDKMYWYQQDPGMELHLIHYSYGVNSTEKGDLSSESTVSRIRTEHFPLTLESARPSHTSQYLCASSIQRGVSTDTQYFGPGTRLTVL.

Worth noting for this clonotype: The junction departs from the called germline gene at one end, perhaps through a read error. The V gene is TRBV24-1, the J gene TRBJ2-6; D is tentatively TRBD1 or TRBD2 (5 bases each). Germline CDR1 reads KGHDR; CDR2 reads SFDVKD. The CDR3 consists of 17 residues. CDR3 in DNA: TGTGCCACCAGTGACAACCGCGGACTCTCTGGGGCCAACATCCTGACTTTC. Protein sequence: CATSDNRGLSGANILTF.

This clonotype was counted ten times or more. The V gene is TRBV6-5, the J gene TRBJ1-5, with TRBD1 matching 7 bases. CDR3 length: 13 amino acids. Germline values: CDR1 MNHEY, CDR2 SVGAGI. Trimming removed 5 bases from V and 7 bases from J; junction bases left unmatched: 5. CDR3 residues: CASSDNRGQPQHF. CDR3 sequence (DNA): TGTGCCAGCAGTGACAACAGGGGCCAGCCCCAGCATTTT.

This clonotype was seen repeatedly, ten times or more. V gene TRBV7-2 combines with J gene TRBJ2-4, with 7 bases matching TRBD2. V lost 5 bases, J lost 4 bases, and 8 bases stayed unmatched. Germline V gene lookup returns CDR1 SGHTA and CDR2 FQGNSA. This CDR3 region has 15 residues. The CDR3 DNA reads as TGTGCCAGCAGCGGAGGAACAGCGGGAAAAAACATTCAGTACTTC. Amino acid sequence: CASSGGTAGKNIQYF.

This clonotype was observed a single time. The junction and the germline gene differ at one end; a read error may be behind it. The CDR3: CASSIGGSGYTF. CDR3 DNA: TGTGCCAGCAGCATCGGAGGGAGCGGCTACACTTTC. This chain joins TRBV14 and TRBJ1-2; D gene unclear. CDR1 is SGHDN, CDR2 FVKESK, per germline. The CDR3 totals 12 residues.

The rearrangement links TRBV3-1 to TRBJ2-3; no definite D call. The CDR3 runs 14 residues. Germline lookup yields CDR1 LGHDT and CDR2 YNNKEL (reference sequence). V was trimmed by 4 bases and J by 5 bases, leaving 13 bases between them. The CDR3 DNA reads TGTGCCAGCAGCCCGGAATTTCCAAGAGATACGCAGTATTTT. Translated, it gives CASSPEFPRDTQYF.

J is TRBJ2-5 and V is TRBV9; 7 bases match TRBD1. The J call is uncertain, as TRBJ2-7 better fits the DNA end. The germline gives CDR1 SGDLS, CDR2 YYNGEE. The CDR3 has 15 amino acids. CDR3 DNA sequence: TGTGCCAGCAGCGGAACCGGGACAGTTAGGCACGAGCAGTACTTC. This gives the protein CASSGTGTVRHEQYF.

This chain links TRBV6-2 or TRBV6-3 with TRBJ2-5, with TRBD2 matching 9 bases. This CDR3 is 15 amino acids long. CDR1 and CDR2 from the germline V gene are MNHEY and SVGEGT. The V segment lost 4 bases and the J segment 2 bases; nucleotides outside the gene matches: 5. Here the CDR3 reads CASSFLLAGQETQYF. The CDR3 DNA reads TGTGCCAGCAGTTTCCTTCTAGCGGGACAAGAGACCCAGTACTTC.

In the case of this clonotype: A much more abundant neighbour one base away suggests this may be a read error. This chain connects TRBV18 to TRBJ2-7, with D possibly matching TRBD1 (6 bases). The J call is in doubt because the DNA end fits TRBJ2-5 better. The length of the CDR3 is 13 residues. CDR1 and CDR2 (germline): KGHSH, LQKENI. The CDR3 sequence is CASSPPGGKTQYF. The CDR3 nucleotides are TGTGCCAGCTCACCACCAGGGGGAAAGACCCAGTACTTC.

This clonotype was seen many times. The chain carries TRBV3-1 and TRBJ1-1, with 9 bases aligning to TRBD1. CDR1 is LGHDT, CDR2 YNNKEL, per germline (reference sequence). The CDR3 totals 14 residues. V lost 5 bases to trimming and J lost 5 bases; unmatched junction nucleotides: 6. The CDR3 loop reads CASSGRDRATEAFF. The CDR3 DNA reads TGTGCCAGCAGCGGCCGGGACAGGGCAACTGAAGCTTTCTTT. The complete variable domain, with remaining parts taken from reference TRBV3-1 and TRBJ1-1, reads DTAVSQTPKYLVTQMGNDKSIKCEQNLGHDTMYWYKQDSKKFLKIMFSYNNKELIINETVPNRFSPKSPDKAHLNLHINSLELGDSAVYFCASSGRDRATEAFFGQGTRLTVV.

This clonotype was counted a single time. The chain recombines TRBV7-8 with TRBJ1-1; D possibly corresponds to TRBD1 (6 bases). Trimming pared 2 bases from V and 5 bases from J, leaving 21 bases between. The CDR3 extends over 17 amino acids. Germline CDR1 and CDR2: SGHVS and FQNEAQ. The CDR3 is CASSLYSRGGAWTEAFF. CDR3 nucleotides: TGTGCCAGCAGCTTATACTCGAGAGGGGGGGCTTGGACTGAAGCTTTCTTT.